The entry below describes one TCR beta chain. What it binds is unknown. The record originates from a study of T cells in tuberculosis. Study at large: IGRA-negative adolescents, IGRA-positive adolescents with latent tuberculosis and adults with active tuberculosis formed this South African cohort.

Profiling relied on immunoSEQ multiplex PCR, and the TCRdb table lists in-frame clones only, not all of them. The sample holds about 36,000 clones, over 90% seen once. Study-level points and caveats: Selection depended on which cryopreserved specimens were available. Using the GMM-specific repertoire gave 85% to 90% accuracy versus approximately 66% with motifs.

Germline CDR1 reads SEHNR; CDR2 reads FQNEAQ (reference sequence). This CDR3 is built from 15 residues. Trimming left V 3 bases short and J 1 base short, with 12 bases between. Tuberculin skin test and IGRA determined adolescents' latent tuberculosis status at entry. Sequences were obtained from PBMCs. The chain couples TRBV7-9 to TRBJ1-1; unclear D gene. The receptor comes from a donor aged 10-29 years with latent tuberculosis or without tuberculosis infection. The CDR3 sequence: CASSFFSITNTEAFF. CDR3 DNA: TGTGCCAGCAGCTTTTTTAGCATTACGAACACTGAAGCTTTCTTT.